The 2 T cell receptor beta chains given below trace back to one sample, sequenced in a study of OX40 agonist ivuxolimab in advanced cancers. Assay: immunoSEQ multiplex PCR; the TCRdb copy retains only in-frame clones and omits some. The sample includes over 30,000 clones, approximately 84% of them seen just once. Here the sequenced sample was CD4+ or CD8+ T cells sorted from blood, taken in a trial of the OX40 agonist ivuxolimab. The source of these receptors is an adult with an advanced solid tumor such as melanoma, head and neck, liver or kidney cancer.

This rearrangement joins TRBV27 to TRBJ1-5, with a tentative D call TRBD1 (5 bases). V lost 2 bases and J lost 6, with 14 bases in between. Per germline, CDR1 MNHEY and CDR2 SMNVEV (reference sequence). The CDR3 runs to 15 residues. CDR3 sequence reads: CASSLSYAGTQPQHF. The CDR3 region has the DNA TGTGCCAGCAGTTTAAGTTACGCAGGGACTCAGCCCCAGCATTTT.

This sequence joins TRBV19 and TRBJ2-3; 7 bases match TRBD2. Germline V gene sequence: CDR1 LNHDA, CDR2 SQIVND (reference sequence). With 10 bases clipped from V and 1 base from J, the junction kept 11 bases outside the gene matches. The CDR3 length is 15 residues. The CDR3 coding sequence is TGTGCCACGACACCGCAGGCGGGGGGCACAGATACGCAGTATTTT. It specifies CATTPQAGGTDTQYF. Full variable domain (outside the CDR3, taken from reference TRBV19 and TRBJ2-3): DGGITQSPKYLFRKEGQNVTLSCEQNLNHDAMYWYRQDPGQGLRLIYYSQIVNDFQKGDIAEGYSVSREKKESFPLTVTSAQKNPTAFYLCATTPQAGGTDTQYFGPGTRLTVL.